This TCR beta chain was observed in a study of T cell changes during pregnancy in multiple sclerosis. Clones were read by immunoSEQ multiplex PCR, and TCRdb kept only the in-frame ones, dropping some. The repertoire holds 65,000 to 95,000 clones, with around nine tenths as singletons. The CDR3 is made up of 14 amino acids. Germline lookup yields CDR1 SGHTS and CDR2 YDEGEE. Trimming left V 4 bases short and J 2 bases short, with 13 bases between. Sequenced material: peripheral blood, taken before pregnancy. V usage is TRBV5-8 and J usage is TRBJ2-7; TRBD1 might be the D (6 bases). This receptor was taken from a female donor with multiple sclerosis, enrolled in a pregnancy study. DNA of the CDR3: TGTGCCAGCAGCCGAGGACCAGGGGCCTACGAGCAGTACTTC. Translated: CASSRGPGAYEQYF.